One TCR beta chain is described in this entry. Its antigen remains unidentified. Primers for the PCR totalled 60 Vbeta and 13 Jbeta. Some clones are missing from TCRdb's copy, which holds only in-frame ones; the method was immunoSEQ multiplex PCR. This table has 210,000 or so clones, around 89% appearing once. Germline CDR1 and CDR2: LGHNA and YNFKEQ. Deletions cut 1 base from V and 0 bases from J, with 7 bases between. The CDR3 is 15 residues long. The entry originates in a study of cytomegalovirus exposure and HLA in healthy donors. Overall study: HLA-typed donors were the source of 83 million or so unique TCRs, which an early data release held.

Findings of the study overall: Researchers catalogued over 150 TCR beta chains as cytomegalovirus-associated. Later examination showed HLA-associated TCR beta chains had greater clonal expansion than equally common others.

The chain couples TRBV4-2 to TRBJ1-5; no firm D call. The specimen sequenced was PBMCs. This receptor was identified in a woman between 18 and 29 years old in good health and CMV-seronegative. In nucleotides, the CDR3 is TGTGCCAGCAGCCAAGGGCAGGATAGCAATCAGCCCCAGCATTTT. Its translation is CASSQGQDSNQPQHF.